This TCR beta chain was documented in a study of T cell responses to AZD1222 COVID-19 vaccine. General study results and limits: Rises in breadth and depth of Spike-specific TCRs came after two AZD1222 doses. Dominant at 160-218 and 743-854, vaccine-associated CD4 TCRs also spanned spike. Donors were mostly white British, more females; clonal diversity possibly underestimated. It was only six AZD1222 recipients who were seropositive at baseline.

Worth noting for this clone: The antigen remains undetermined.

V was pared by 7 bases and J by 12 bases, with 12 bases of the junction left unmatched. CDR1 and CDR2 from the germline V gene are MDHEN and SYDVKM. This CDR3 is 15 amino acids long. Some clones are missing from TCRdb's copy, which holds only in-frame ones; the method was immunoSEQ multiplex PCR. The table includes more than 85,000 clones, about 90% detected once. The sequenced sample was peripheral blood, obtained on day 0 of AZD1222 vaccination. This sequence was found in an adult in good health. This chain connects TRBV28 to TRBJ2-1; 13 bases agree with TRBD2. Here the CDR3 DNA reads TGTGCCAGCACTCCCTCGGGACTAGCGGGGACCGGGCAGTTCTTC. It encodes CASTPSGLAGTGQFF. Based on the CDR3 plus reference TRBV28 and TRBJ2-1, the full variable domain is DVKVTQSSRYLVKRTGEKVFLECVQDMDHENMFWYRQDPGLGLRLIYFSYDVKMKEKGDIPEGYSVSREKKERFSLILESASTNQTSMYLCASTPSGLAGTGQFFGPGTRLTVL.